This TCR beta chain was sequenced in a study of T cell repertoires in cytomegalovirus infection. Study-level background: A matching HLA type, together with CMV infection, was signaled by public TCR beta signatures.

TCRdb re-called the reads with MiXCR, one entry per CDR3 protein. This sample has fewer than 550,000 distinct CDR3 sequences, with around 11% found just once. CDR1 and CDR2 (germline): MGHDK, SYGVNS. With V trimmed by 4 bases and J by 4 bases, 3 bases remained unmatched. The length of the CDR3 is 13 residues. This clonotype was obtained from a human donor in good health (CMV status not recorded). Some clones in this sample may be carry-over from other donors' samples. The specimen was PBMCs. This chain uses TRBV25-1 with TRBJ1-2; 7 bases fit TRBD1. The CDR3 reads CASSVRDSYGYTF. For the CDR3, the DNA is TGTGCCAGCAGTGTGCGGGACAGCTATGGCTACACCTTC.